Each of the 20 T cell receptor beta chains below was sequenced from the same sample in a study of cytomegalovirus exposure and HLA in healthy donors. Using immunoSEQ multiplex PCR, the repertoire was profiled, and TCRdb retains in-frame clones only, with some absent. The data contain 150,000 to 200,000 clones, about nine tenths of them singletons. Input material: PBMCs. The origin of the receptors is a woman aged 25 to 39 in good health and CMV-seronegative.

The CDR3 nucleotides are TGTGCCAGCAGCCGACGGACAGGGGGACCCTACGAGCAGTACTTC. Translated: CASSRRTGGPYEQYF. The chain carries TRBV7-2 and TRBJ2-7; TRBD1 matches at 10 bases. Unmatched junction bases numbered 6, after V lost 5 bases and J lost 2 bases. The CDR3 consists of 15 residues. Germline CDR1 is SGHTA and CDR2 is FQGNSA.

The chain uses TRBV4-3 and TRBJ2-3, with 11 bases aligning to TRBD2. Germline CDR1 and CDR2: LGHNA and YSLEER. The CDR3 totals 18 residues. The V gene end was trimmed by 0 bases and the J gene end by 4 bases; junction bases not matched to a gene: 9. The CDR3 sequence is CASSQDPASGGFSDTQYF. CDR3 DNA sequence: TGCGCCAGCAGCCAAGATCCGGCTAGCGGGGGGTTTTCAGATACGCAGTATTTT.

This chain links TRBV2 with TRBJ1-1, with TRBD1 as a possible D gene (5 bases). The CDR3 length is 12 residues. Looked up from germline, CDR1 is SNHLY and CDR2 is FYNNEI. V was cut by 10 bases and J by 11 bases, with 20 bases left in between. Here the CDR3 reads CAKSQGEGWAFF. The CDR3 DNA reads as TGTGCCAAAAGTCAGGGAGAGGGCTGGGCTTTCTTT.

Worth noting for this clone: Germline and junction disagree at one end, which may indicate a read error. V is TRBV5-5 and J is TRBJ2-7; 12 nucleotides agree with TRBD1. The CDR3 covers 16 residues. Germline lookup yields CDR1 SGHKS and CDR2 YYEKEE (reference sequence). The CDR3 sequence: CASSQYFGTGGGEQYF. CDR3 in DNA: TGCGCCAGCAGCCAATATTTCGGGACAGGGGGCGGCGAGCAGTACTTC.

CDR3 amino acids: CASSLYQGGARDTQYF. The CDR3 coding sequence is TGCGCCAGCAGCTTATACCAAGGGGGGGCCCGGGATACGCAGTATTTT. This sequence joins TRBV5-1 and TRBJ2-3; D is possibly TRBD2 (7 bases). The V end lost 2 bases, the J end lost 6 bases, and 19 bases lay between the germline ends. The V gene's germline CDR1 is SGHRS and CDR2 YFSETQ. The CDR3 contains 16 residues.

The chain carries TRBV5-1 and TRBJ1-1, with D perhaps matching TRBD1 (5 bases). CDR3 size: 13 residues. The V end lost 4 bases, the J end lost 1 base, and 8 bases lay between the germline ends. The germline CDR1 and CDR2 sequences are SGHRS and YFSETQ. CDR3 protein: CASSQGQNTEAFF. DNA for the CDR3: TGCGCCAGCAGCCAAGGACAGAACACTGAAGCTTTCTTT.

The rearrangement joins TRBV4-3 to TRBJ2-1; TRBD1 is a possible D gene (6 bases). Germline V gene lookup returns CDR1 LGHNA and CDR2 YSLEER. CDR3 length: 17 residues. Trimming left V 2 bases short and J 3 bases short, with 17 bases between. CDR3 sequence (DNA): TGCGCCAGCAGCCAATCAGTTCGCCAGGGGTACTACAATGAGCAGTTCTTC. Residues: CASSQSVRQGYYNEQFF.

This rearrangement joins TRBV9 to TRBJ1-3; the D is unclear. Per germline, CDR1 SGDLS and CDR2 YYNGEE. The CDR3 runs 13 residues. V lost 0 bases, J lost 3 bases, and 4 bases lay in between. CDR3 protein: CASSVGGGNTIYF. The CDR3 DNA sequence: TGTGCCAGCAGCGTAGGGGGTGGAAACACCATATATTTT.

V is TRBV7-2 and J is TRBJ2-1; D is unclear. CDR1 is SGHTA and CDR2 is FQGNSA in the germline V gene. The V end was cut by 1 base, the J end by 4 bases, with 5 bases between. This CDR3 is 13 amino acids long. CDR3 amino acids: CASSLVKYNEQFF. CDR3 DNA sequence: TGTGCCAGCAGCTTAGTTAAATACAATGAGCAGTTCTTC.

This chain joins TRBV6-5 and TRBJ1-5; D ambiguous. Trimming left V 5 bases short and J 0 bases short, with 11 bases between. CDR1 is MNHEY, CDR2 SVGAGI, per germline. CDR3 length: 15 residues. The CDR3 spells CASSRGSHSNQPQHF. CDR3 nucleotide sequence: TGTGCCAGCAGTCGCGGGTCCCATAGCAATCAGCCCCAGCATTTT.

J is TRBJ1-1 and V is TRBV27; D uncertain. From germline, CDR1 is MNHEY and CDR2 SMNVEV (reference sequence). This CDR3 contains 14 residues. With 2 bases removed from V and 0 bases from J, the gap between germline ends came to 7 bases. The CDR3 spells CASSLQRVNTEAFF. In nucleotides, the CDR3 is TGTGCCAGCAGTTTACAGAGAGTGAACACTGAAGCTTTCTTT.

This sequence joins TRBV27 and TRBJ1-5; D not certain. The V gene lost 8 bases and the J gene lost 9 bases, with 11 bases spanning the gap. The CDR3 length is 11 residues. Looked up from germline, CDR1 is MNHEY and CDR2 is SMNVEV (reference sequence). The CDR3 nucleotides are TGTGCCAGCGCGCCCGTATCGCCCCAGCATTTT. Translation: CASAPVSPQHF.

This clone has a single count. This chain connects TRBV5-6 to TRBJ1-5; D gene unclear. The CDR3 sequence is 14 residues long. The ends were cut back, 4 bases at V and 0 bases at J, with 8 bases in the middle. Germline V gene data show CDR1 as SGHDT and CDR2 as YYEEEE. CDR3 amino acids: CASSRIDSNQPQHF. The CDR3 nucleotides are TGTGCCAGCAGCCGCATAGATAGCAATCAGCCCCAGCATTTT. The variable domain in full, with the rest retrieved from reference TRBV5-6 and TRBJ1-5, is DAGVTQSPTHLIKTRGQQVTLRCSPKSGHDTVSWYQQALGQGPQFIFQYYEEEERQRGNFPDRFSGHQFPNYSSELNVNALLLGDSALYLCASSRIDSNQPQHFGDGTRLSIL.

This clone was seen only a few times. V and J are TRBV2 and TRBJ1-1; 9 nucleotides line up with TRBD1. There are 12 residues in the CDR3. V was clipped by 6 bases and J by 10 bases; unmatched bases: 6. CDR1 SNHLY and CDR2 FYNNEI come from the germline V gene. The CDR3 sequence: CASSYGQGTAFF. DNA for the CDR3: TGTGCCAGCAGCTACGGACAGGGGACAGCTTTCTTT.

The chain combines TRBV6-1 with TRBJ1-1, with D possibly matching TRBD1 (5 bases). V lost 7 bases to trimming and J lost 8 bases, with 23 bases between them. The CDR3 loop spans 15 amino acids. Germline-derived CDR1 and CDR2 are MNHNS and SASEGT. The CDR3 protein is CASTSKSGPSAEAFF. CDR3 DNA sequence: TGTGCCAGCACCTCGAAGTCGGGACCCTCGGCGGAAGCTTTCTTT.

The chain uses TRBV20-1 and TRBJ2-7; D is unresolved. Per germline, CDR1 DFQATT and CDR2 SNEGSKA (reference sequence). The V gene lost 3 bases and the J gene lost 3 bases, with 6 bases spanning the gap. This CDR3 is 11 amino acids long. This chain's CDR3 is CSASGSYEQYF. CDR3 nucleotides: TGCAGTGCTAGCGGCAGCTACGAGCAGTACTTC.

This CDR3 is CASSTRDRATSNTEAFF. The DNA of the CDR3 is TGTGCCAGCAGCACCCGGGACAGAGCGACCTCGAACACTGAAGCTTTCTTT. The gene calls are TRBV13 and TRBJ1-1; 7 nucleotides agree with TRBD1. The CDR3 loop spans 17 amino acids. The germline V gene encodes CDR1 PRHDT and CDR2 FYEKMQ (reference sequence). V trimming: 5 bases; J trimming: 1 base; junction bases outside the gene matches: 13.

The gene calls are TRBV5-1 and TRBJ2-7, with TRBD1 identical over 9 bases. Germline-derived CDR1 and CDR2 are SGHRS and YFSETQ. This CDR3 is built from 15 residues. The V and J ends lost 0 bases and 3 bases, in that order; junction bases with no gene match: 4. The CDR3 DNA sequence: TGCGCCAGCAGCTTGGCCGGGACAGGGAACTACGAGCAGTACTTC. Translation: CASSLAGTGNYEQYF.

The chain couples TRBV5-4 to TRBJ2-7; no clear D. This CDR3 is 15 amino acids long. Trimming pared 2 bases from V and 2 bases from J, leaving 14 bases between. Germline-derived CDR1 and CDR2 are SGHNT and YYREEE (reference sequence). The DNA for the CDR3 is TGTGCCAGCAGCTTTAATCGGCAGTACCCCTACGAGCAGTACTTC. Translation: CASSFNRQYPYEQYF.

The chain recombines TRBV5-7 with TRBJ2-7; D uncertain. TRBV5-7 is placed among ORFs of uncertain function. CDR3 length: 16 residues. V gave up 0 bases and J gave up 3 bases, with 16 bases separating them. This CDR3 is CASSLAKNGPLYEQYF. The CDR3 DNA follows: TGTGCCAGCAGCTTGGCCAAGAACGGCCCCCTCTACGAGCAGTACTTC.